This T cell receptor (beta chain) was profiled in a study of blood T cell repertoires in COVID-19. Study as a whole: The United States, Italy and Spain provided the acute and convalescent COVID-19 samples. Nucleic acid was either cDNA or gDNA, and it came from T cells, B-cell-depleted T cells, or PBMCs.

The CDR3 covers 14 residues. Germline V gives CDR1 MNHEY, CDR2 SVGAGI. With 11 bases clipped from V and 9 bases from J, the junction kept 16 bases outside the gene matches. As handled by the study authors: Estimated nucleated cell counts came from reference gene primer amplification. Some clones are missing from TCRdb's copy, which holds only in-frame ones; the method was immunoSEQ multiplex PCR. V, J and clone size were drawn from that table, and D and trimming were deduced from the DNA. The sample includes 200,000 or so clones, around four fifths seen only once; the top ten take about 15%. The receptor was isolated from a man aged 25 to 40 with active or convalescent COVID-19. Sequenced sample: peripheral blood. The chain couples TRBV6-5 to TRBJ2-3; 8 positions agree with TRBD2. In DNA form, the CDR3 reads TGTGCCGGCGGGAGCGGGGGTTCGGTGCGGACGCAGTATTTT. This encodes CAGGSGGSVRTQYF.